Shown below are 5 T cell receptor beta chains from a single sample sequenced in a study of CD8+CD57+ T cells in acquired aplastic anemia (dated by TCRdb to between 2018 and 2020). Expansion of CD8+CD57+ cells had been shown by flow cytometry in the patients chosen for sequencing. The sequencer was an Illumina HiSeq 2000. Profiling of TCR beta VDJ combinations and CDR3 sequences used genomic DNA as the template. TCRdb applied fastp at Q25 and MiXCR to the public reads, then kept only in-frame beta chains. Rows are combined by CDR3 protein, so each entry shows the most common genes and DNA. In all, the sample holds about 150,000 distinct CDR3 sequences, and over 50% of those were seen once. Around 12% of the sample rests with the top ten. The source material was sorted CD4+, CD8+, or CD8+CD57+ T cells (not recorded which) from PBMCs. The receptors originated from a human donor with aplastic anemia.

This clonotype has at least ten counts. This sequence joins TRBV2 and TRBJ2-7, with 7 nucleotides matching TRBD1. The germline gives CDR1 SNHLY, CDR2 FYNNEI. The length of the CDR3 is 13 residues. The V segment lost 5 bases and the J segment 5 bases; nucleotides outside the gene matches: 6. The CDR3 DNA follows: TGTGCCAGCAGTCGAAAGACAGGGAACGAGCAGTACTTC. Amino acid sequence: CASSRKTGNEQYF.

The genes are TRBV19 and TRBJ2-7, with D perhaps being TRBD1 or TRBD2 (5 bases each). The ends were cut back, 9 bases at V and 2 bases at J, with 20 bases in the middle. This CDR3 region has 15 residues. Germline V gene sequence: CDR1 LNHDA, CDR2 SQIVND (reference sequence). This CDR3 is CASSSGRSGPYEQYF. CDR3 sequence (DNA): TGTGCCAGCTCGTCGGGGCGGTCTGGACCCTACGAGCAGTACTTC.

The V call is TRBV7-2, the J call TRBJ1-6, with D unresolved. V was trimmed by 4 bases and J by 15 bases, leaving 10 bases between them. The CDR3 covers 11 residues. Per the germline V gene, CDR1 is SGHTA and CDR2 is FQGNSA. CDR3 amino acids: CASSSFSNLHF. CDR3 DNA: TGTGCCAGCAGCTCCTTCTCTAACCTCCACTTT.

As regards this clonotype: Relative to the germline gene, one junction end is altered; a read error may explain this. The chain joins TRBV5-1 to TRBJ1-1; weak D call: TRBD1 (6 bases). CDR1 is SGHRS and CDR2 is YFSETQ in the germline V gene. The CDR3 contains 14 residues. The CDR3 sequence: CASGLDNDRLKAFF. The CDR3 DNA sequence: TGCGCCAGCGGCTTGGACAACGACAGGCTTAAAGCTTTCTTT.

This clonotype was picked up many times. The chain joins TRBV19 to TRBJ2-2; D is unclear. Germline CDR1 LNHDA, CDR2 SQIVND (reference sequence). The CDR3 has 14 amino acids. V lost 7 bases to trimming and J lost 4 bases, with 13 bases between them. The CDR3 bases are TGTGCCAGTACCCACACAGAACTCACCGGGGAGCTGTTTTTT. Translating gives CASTHTELTGELFF.